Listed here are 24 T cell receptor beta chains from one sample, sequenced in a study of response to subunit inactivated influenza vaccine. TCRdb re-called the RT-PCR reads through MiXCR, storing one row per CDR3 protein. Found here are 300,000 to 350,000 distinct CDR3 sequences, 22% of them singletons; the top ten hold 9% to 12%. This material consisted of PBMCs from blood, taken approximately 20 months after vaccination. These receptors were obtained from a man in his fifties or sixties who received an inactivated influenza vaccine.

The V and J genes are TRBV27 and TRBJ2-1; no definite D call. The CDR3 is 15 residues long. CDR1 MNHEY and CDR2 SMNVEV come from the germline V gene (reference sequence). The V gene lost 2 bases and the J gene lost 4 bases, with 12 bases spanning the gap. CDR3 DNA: TGTGCCAGCAGTTTACGTCCCCTTGGGTACAATGAGCAGTTCTTC. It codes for CASSLRPLGYNEQFF.

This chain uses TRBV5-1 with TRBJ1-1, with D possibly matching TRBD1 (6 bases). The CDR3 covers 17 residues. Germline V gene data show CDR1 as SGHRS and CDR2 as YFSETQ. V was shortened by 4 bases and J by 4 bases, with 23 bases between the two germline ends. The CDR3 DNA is TGCGCCAGCAGCCCGAGAGGGCAGGGGAACAAGGGCACTGAAGCTTTCTTT. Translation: CASSPRGQGNKGTEAFF.

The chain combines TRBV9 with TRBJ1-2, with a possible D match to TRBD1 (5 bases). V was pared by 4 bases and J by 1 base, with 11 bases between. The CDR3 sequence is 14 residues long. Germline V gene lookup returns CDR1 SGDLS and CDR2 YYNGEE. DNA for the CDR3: TGTGCCAGCAGCAAAACAGGAGTTAACTATGGCTACACCTTC. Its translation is CASSKTGVNYGYTF.

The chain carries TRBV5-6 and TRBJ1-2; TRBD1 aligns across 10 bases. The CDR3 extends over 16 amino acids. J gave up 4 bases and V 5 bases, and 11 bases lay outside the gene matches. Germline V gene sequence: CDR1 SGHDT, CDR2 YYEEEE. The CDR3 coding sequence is TGTGCCAGCAGTCAGACAGGGGGCGTGGGCGCCTATGGCTACACCTTC. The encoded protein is CASSQTGGVGAYGYTF.

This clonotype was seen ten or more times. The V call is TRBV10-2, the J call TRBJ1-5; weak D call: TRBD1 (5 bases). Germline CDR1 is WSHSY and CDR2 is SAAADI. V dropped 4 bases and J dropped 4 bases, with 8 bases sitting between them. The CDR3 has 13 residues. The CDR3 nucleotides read TGCGCCAGCAGTGTGGGGGGAAATCAGCCCCAGCATTTT. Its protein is CASSVGGNQPQHF.

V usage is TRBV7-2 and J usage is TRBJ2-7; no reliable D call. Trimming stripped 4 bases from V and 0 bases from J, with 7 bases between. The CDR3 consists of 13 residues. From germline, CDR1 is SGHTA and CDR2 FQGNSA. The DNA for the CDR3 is TGTGCCAGCAGCTCTAGGGTCTCCTACGAGCAGTACTTC. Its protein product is CASSSRVSYEQYF.

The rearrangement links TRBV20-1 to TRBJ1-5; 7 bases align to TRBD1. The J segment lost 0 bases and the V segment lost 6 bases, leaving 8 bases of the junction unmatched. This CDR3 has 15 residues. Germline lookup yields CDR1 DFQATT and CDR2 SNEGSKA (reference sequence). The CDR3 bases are TGCAGTGCCTCTCCGGGACAGTATAGCAATCAGCCCCAGCATTTT. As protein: CSASPGQYSNQPQHF.

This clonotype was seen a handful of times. The chain's CDR3 is CSAYRAINHNEQFF. CDR3 nucleotide sequence: TGCAGCGCCTACAGGGCCATAAACCACAATGAGCAGTTCTTC. The chain has TRBV29-1 and TRBJ2-1, with TRBD1 as a possible D gene (6 bases). V was trimmed by 7 bases and J by 5 bases, leaving 18 bases between them. The CDR3 length is 14 residues. The germline V gene has CDR1 SQVTM and CDR2 ANQGSEA.

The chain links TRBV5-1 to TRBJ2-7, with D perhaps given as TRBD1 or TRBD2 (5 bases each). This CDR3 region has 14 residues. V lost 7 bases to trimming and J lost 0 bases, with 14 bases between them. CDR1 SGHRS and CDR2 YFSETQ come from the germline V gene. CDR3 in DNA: TGCGCCAGCGGGGGAACGTCTAGCTCCTACGAGCAGTACTTC. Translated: CASGGTSSSYEQYF.

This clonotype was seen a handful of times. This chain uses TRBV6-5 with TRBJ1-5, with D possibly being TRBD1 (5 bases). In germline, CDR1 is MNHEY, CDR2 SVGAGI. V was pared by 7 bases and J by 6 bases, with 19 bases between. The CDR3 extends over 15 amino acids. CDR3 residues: CASNFQGSAGQPQHF. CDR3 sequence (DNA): TGTGCCAGCAATTTTCAGGGAAGTGCGGGTCAGCCCCAGCATTTT.

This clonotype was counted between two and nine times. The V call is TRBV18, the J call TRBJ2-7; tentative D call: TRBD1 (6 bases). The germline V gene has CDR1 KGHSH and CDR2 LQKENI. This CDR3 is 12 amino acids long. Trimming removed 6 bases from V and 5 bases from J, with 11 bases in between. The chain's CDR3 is CASSDQGHEQYF. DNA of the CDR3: TGTGCCAGCTCCGACCAGGGGCACGAGCAGTACTTC.

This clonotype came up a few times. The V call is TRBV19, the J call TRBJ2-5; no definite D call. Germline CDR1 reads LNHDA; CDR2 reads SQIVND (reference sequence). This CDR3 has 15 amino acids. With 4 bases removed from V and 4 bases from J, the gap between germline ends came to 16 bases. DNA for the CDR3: TGTGCCAGTAGTAATCCCCGAAGCAGAATAGAGACCCAGTACTTC. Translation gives CASSNPRSRIETQYF.

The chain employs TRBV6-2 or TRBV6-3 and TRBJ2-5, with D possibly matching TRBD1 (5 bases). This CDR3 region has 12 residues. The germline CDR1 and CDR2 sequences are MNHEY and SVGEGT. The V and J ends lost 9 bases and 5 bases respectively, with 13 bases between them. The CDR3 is CASRQLGETQYF. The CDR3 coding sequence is TGTGCCAGTAGACAGCTGGGGGAGACCCAGTACTTC.

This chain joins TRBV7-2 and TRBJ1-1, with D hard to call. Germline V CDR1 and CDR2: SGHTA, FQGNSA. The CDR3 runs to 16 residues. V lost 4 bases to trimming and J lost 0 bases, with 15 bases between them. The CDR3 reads CASSSGRNSMNTEAFF. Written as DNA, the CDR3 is TGTGCCAGCAGCTCAGGACGGAATTCGATGAACACTGAAGCTTTCTTT.

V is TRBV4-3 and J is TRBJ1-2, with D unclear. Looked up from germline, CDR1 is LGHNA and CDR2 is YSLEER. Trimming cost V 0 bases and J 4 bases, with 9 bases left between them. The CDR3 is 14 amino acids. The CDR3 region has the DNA TGCGCCAGCAGCCAAGAGCAGAGTCTCTATGGCTACACCTTC. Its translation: CASSQEQSLYGYTF.

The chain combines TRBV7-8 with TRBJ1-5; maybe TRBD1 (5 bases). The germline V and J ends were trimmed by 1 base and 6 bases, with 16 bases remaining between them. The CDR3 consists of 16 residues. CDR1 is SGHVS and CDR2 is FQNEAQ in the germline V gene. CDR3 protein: CASSLGQGEVGQPQHF. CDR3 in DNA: TGTGCCAGCAGCTTAGGGCAGGGTGAGGTGGGTCAGCCCCAGCATTTT.

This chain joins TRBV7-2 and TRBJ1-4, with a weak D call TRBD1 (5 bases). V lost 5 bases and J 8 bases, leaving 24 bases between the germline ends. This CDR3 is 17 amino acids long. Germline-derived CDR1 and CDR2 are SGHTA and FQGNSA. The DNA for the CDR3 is TGTGCCAGCAGCCCCCCGGGACGTGGGGGTTGGGGCGAAAAACTGTTTTTT. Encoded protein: CASSPPGRGGWGEKLFF.

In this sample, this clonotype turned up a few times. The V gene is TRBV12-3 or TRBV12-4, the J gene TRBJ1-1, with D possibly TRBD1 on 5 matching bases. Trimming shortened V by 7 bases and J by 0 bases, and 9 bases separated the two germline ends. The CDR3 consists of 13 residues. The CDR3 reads CASTRQMNTEAFF. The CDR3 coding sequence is TGTGCCAGCACCAGACAGATGAACACTGAAGCTTTCTTT.

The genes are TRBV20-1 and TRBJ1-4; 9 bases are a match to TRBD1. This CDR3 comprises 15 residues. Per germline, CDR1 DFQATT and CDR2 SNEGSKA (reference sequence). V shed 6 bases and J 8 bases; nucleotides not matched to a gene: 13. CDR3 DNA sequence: TGCAGTGCCAACGACGGGACAGGGAGGTGGGAAAAACTGTTTTTT. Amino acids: CSANDGTGRWEKLFF.

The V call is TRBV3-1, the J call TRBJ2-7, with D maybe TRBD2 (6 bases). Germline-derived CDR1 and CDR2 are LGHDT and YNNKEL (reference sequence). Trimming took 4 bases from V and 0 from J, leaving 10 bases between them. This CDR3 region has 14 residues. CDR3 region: CASSLGGASYEQYF. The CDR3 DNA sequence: TGTGCCAGCAGCCTCGGCGGGGCCTCCTACGAGCAGTACTTC.

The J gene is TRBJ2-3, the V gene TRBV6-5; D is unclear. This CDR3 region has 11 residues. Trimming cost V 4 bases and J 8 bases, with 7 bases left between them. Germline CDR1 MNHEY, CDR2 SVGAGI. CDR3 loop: CASSSRRTQYF. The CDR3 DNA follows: TGTGCCAGCAGTTCCCGTCGTACGCAGTATTTT.

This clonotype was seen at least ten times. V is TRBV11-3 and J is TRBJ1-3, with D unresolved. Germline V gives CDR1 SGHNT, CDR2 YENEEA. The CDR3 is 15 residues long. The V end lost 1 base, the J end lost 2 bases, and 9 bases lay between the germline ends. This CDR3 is CASSLGYGPGNTIYF. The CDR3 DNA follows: TGTGCCAGCAGCTTAGGGTACGGGCCTGGAAACACCATATATTTT.

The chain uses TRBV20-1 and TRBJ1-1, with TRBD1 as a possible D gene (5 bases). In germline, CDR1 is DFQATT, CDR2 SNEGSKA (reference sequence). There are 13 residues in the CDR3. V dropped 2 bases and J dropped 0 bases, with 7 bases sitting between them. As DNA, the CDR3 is TGCAGTGCTAGACGGACAATGAACACTGAAGCTTTCTTT. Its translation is CSARRTMNTEAFF.

CDR3 sequence: CASSQGTVRDTQYF. CDR3 in DNA: TGTGCCAGCTCGCAGGGGACAGTCAGGGATACGCAGTATTTT. This chain connects TRBV25-1 to TRBJ2-3; 7 bases align to TRBD1. The CDR3 loop spans 14 amino acids. Germline values: CDR1 MGHDK, CDR2 SYGVNS. V lost 8 bases and J lost 6; bases outside the gene matches: 11. The whole variable domain, remainder taken from reference TRBV25-1 and TRBJ2-3, is EADIYQTPRYLVIGTGKKITLECSQTMGHDKMYWYQQDPGMELHLIHYSYGVNSTEKGDLSSESTVSRIRTEHFPLTLESARPSHTSQYLCASSQGTVRDTQYFGPGTRLTVL.